The 10 T cell receptor beta chains listed next were all sequenced from one sample in a study of blood T cells in healthy people across ages. A second about 6 to 11 cycle PCR used barcoded and J-beta primers. TCRdb used MiXCR to reprocess the 5' RACE reads, holding one entry per CDR3 protein. This table has around 800,000 distinct CDR3 sequences, roughly 24% appearing once. These data were also filed under a second study, of T cells of mothers and their children.

Material for sequencing was blood. The receptor source for this set is a boy younger than 18 in good health.

This clonotype was recorded a few times. This sequence joins TRBV12-3 or TRBV12-4 and TRBJ2-7; D gene unclear. The CDR3 is made up of 15 amino acids. V was pared by 2 bases and J by 2 bases, with 13 bases between. CDR3 residues: CASSLSWTATYEQYF. In DNA, the CDR3 is TGTGCCAGCAGTTTATCGTGGACGGCAACCTACGAGCAGTACTTC.

The chain joins TRBV29-1 to TRBJ1-1; 7 bases align to TRBD1. Germline assignment: CDR1 SQVTM and CDR2 ANQGSEA. This CDR3 region has 16 residues. V lost 7 bases, J lost 0 bases, and 14 bases stayed unmatched. The CDR3 bases are TGCAGCGGACGGGGGGTCAGGGGGTTGATGAACACTGAAGCTTTCTTT. Its translation: CSGRGVRGLMNTEAFF. Filled out from reference TRBV29-1 and TRBJ1-1, the complete variable domain reads SAVISQKPSRDICQRGTSLTIQCQVDSQVTMMFWYRQQPGQSLTLIATANQGSEATYESGFVIDKFPISRPNLTFSTLTVSNMSPEDSSIYLCSGRGVRGLMNTEAFFGQGTRLTVV.

This clonotype showed up just a few times. The chain is built from TRBV25-1 and TRBJ1-1; TRBD1 matches 8 bases. The germline V gene encodes CDR1 MGHDK and CDR2 SYGVNS. The CDR3 has 12 amino acids. V was pared by 8 bases and J by 7 bases, with 6 bases of the junction left unmatched. The CDR3 is CASQDRGREAFF. The DNA for the CDR3 is TGTGCCAGCCAAGACAGGGGCCGTGAAGCTTTCTTT.

This clonotype was detected a few times. The chain uses TRBV27 and TRBJ1-5; D perhaps matches TRBD1 (5 bases). Germline CDR1 and CDR2: MNHEY and SMNVEV (reference sequence). CDR3 length equals 16 residues. V was clipped by 2 bases and J by 1 base, with 12 bases between them. The CDR3 loop reads CASSLITGGSNQPQHF. In DNA, the CDR3 is TGTGCCAGCAGTTTAATCACAGGCGGAAGCAATCAGCCCCAGCATTTT.

This clonotype was picked up a small number of times. This chain uses TRBV5-1 with TRBJ2-1; no firm D call. The germline gives CDR1 SGHRS, CDR2 YFSETQ. The CDR3 length is 13 residues. V lost 0 bases and J 8 bases, leaving 9 bases between the germline ends. As DNA, the CDR3 is TGCGCCAGCAGCTTGGCCTGGATGGATGAGCAGTTCTTC. It is translated as CASSLAWMDEQFF.

This clonotype showed up just a few times. This chain uses TRBV11-1 with TRBJ1-4; D remains unclear. Deletions cut 7 bases from V and 0 bases from J, with 9 bases between. CDR1 is SGHAT, CDR2 FQDESV, per germline (reference sequence). The CDR3 has 14 amino acids. CDR3 bases: TGTGCCAGCAAGCGGGGAGCAACTAATGAAAAACTGTTTTTT. Translated, it gives CASKRGATNEKLFF. Together with reference TRBV11-1 and TRBJ1-4, the CDR3 gives the full variable domain: EAEVAQSPRYKITEKSQAVAFWCDPISGHATLYWYRQILGQGPELLVQFQDESVVDDSQLPKDRFSAERLKGVDSTLKIQPAELGDSAMYLCASKRGATNEKLFFGSGTQLSVL.

The rearrangement uses TRBV3-1 and TRBJ2-5; maybe TRBD2 (5 bases). V was clipped by 1 base and J by 4 bases, with 10 bases between them. The CDR3 is made up of 14 amino acids. Germline V CDR1 and CDR2: LGHDT, YNNKEL (reference sequence). The CDR3 region is CASSQVLGRETQYF. The CDR3, as DNA: TGTGCCAGCAGCCAAGTTTTAGGGAGAGAGACCCAGTACTTC.

The chain uses TRBV29-1 and TRBJ1-5, with D perhaps matching TRBD1 (5 bases). The ends were cut back, 4 bases at V and 7 bases at J, with 14 bases in the middle. There are 13 residues in the CDR3. Germline assignment: CDR1 SQVTM and CDR2 ANQGSEA. The DNA for the CDR3 is TGCAGCGTTGTCGACAGCCCTCGGCAGCCCCAGCATTTT. Encoded protein: CSVVDSPRQPQHF. The whole variable domain, remainder taken from reference TRBV29-1 and TRBJ1-5, is SAVISQKPSRDICQRGTSLTIQCQVDSQVTMMFWYRQQPGQSLTLIATANQGSEATYESGFVIDKFPISRPNLTFSTLTVSNMSPEDSSIYLCSVVDSPRQPQHFGDGTRLSIL.

The J gene is TRBJ2-1, the V gene TRBV24-1, with TRBD2 as a possible D gene (5 bases). The V and J ends lost 4 bases and 7 bases respectively, with 10 bases between them. There are 13 residues in the CDR3. Per germline, CDR1 KGHDR and CDR2 SFDVKD. CDR3 bases: TGTGCCACCAGTGACGGGGAACCGAATGAGCAGTTCTTC. Amino acids: CATSDGEPNEQFF.

The rearrangement joins TRBV20-1 to TRBJ2-1; 12 bases align to TRBD2. The ends lost 7 bases at V and 7 bases at J; junction bases unmatched: 8. This CDR3 has 14 amino acids. Per the germline V gene, CDR1 is DFQATT and CDR2 is SNEGSKA (reference sequence). The CDR3 region is CSGWGLAGYNEQFF. CDR3 nucleotides: TGCAGTGGTTGGGGACTAGCGGGTTATAATGAGCAGTTCTTC.